The entry below describes one T cell receptor (beta chain). V lost 5 bases, J lost 4 bases, and 5 bases stayed unmatched. The CDR3 runs 14 residues. The germline V gene has CDR1 SGHTA and CDR2 FQGNSA. Assay: immunoSEQ multiplex PCR; the TCRdb copy retains only in-frame clones and omits some. The profile shows 68,000 or so clones, 80% to 95% of them singletons. The data were taken from a study of OX40 agonist ivuxolimab in advanced cancers. Here the sequenced sample was CD4+ or CD8+ T cells sorted from blood, taken in a trial of the OX40 agonist ivuxolimab. The origin of this receptor is an adult with an advanced solid tumor such as melanoma, head and neck, liver or kidney cancer. J is TRBJ2-7 and V is TRBV7-2; TRBD2 matches 10 bases. The CDR3 sequence is CASSPGLARYEQYF. CDR3 bases: TGTGCCAGCAGCCCGGGACTAGCGCGGTACGAGCAGTACTTC.